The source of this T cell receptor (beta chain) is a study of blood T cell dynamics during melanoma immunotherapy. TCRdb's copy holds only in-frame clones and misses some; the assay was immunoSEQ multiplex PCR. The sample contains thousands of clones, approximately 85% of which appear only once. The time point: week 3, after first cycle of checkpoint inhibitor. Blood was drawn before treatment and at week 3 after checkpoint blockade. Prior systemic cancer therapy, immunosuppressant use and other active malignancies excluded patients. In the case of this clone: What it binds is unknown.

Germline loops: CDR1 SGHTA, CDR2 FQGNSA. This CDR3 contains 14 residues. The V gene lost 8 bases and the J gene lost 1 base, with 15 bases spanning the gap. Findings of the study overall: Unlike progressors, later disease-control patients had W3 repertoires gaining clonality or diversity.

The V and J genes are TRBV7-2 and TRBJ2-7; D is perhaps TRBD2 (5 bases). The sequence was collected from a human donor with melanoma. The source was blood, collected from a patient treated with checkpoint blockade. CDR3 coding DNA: TGTGCCAGCGGAAGGACTTCTCCTTCCTACGAGCAGTACTTC. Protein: CASGRTSPSYEQYF.